The entry below describes one T cell receptor beta chain. Its antigen is not known. These data originate in a study of shared clonotypes between healthy human individuals. Using roughly 200 ng DNA, some 30,000 T cell genomes, the sorted-subset replicate PCRs were run. Assay: immunoSEQ multiplex PCR; the TCRdb copy retains only in-frame clones and omits some. The sample has some 740,000 clones; roughly 92% are singletons. CD45RO-negative CD8 cells positively selected for CCR7 made up the naive population, which excluded terminally differentiated effector memory CD45RA+ cells. V lost 5 bases and J 8 bases, leaving 13 bases between the germline ends. CDR3 size: 13 residues. From germline, CDR1 is MNHEY and CDR2 SMNVEV (reference sequence). Notes on the study in general: The study found lower generation probabilities in non-shared clonotypes than in those shared by all four donors. Researchers found naive subsets generally carried larger estimated richness than memory subsets.

This clonotype was obtained from a young man in good health. The specimen was naive CD8+ T cells sorted from blood. The chain recombines TRBV27 with TRBJ1-5; tentatively, D is TRBD1 (5 bases). The CDR3: CASSLRGDEPQHF. For the CDR3, the DNA is TGTGCCAGCAGTCTCAGAGGGGACGAGCCCCAGCATTTT.